These 27 T cell receptor beta chains originate from one sample sequenced in a study of blood T cell repertoires in COVID-19. The method was immunoSEQ multiplex PCR; TCRdb's version includes in-frame clones alone and lacks a portion of them. In the table there are under 250,000 clones, 70% to 90% of which are singletons. Sequences were obtained from peripheral blood. The origin of the receptors is a woman between 70 and 85 years old with active or convalescent COVID-19.

The CDR3 nucleotides read TGTGCCACCAGTGATGATGGACTAGCGACCCCCTACCAGTTCTTC. Translated, it gives CATSDDGLATPYQFF. The rearrangement links TRBV24-1 to TRBJ2-1; 9 bases map to TRBD2. V lost 3 bases, J lost 13 bases, and 12 bases stayed unmatched. Germline V CDR1 and CDR2: KGHDR, SFDVKD. There are 15 residues in the CDR3.

This chain uses TRBV19 with TRBJ1-3, with 7 nucleotides matching TRBD1. The junction had 6 bases not matched to a gene; V was cut back by 6 bases and J by 1 base. This CDR3 is built from 15 residues. Germline V gives CDR1 LNHDA, CDR2 SQIVND (reference sequence). CDR3 sequence reads: CASSDRVVSGNTIYF. CDR3 in DNA: TGTGCCAGTAGCGACAGGGTTGTTTCTGGAAACACCATATATTTT.

The J gene is TRBJ2-5, the V gene TRBV6-6, with D possibly matching TRBD1 (5 bases). CDR1 is MNHNY, CDR2 SVGAGI, per germline (reference sequence). V was trimmed by 2 bases and J by 1 base, leaving 8 bases between them. The CDR3 sequence is 14 residues long. CDR3 in amino acids: CASSYRQSQETQYF. CDR3 DNA sequence: TGTGCCAGCAGTTACCGACAGAGCCAAGAGACCCAGTACTTC.

This clone was observed a few times. The V gene is TRBV30, the J gene TRBJ1-1; D ambiguous. V was clipped by 3 bases and J by 11 bases, with 19 bases between them. CDR3 length: 13 amino acids. The germline gives CDR1 GTSNPN, CDR2 SVGIG (reference sequence). Written as DNA, the CDR3 is TGTGCCTGGAGGCATGACTCCCTAATTGGGGCTTTCTTT. This encodes CAWRHDSLIGAFF.

The chain is built from TRBV20-1 and TRBJ1-1; TRBD1 matches at 10 bases. CDR3 length equals 11 residues. Trimming removed 6 bases from V and 9 bases from J; junction bases left unmatched: 4. Germline-derived CDR1 and CDR2 are DFQATT and SNEGSKA (reference sequence). DNA of the CDR3: TGCAGTGCGAGGGGACAGGGGAAAGCTTTCTTT. Amino acid sequence: CSARGQGKAFF.

The chain couples TRBV11-2 to TRBJ1-5; 10 positions match TRBD1. Trimming removed 5 bases from V and 3 bases from J; junction bases left unmatched: 4. CDR3 length equals 15 residues. Germline CDR1 reads SGHAT; CDR2 reads FQNNGV. The CDR3 sequence: CASSGGTGDNQPQHF. As DNA, the CDR3 is TGTGCCAGCAGCGGAGGGACAGGGGACAATCAGCCCCAGCATTTT.

This clone was detected a few times. This chain uses TRBV4-1 with TRBJ1-2; D may be TRBD1 (6 bases). Trimming removed 4 bases from V and 8 bases from J, with 17 bases in between. In germline, CDR1 is MGHRA, CDR2 YSYEKL. The CDR3 loop spans 14 amino acids. CDR3 nucleotide sequence: TGCGCCAGCAGCCGAGCCGGGACACCGGGAGGCTACACCTTC. Its protein is CASSRAGTPGGYTF.

V and J are TRBV6-5 and TRBJ1-2; 7 bases fit TRBD1. J gave up 3 bases and V 2 bases, and 3 bases lay outside the gene matches. CDR3 length: 14 amino acids. The germline V gene encodes CDR1 MNHEY and CDR2 SVGAGI. CDR3 DNA sequence: TGTGCCAGCAGTTACCTCGACAGGGACTATGGCTACACCTTC. This gives the protein CASSYLDRDYGYTF.

In regard to this clone: Within the sample, other DNA sequences also encode this same CDR3. V and J are TRBV18 and TRBJ1-1; D uncertain. The V end lost 2 bases, the J end lost 0 bases, and 4 bases lay between the germline ends. From germline, CDR1 is KGHSH and CDR2 LQKENI. The CDR3 consists of 13 residues. DNA of the CDR3: TGTGCCAGCTCACCAGGAGTGAACACTGAAGCTTTCTTT. It encodes CASSPGVNTEAFF.

V usage is TRBV7-9 and J usage is TRBJ1-2; D not certain. The V and J ends lost 1 base and 1 base respectively, with 10 bases between them. Germline lookup yields CDR1 SEHNR and CDR2 FQNEAQ (reference sequence). This CDR3 comprises 15 residues. CDR3 loop: CASSLDVSNNYGYTF. CDR3 in DNA: TGTGCCAGCAGCTTAGATGTCTCTAATAACTATGGCTACACCTTC.

The chain uses TRBV11-3 and TRBJ2-1; 9 bases fit TRBD1. V gave up 5 bases and J gave up 6 bases; unmatched junction bases: 11. This CDR3 region has 16 residues. The germline gives CDR1 SGHNT, CDR2 YENEEA. Here the CDR3 DNA reads TGTGCCAGCAGCCGCCCCGGGACAGGGACTTCCAATGAGCAGTTCTTC. It codes for CASSRPGTGTSNEQFF.

In this sample, this clone turned up once. The gene calls are TRBV2 and TRBJ1-2; no clear D. The CDR3 spans 13 residues. Germline V lookup: CDR1 SNHLY, CDR2 FYNNEI. With 7 bases removed from V and 0 bases from J, the gap between germline ends came to 9 bases. The CDR3 nucleotides read TGTGCCAGCAAGGAGGAGACTAACTATGGCTACACCTTC. Amino acid sequence: CASKEETNYGYTF.

The genes are TRBV9 and TRBJ2-1, with D maybe TRBD1 (5 bases). CDR3 length: 13 residues. CDR1 is SGDLS, CDR2 YYNGEE, per germline. With 0 bases removed from V and 9 bases from J, the gap between germline ends came to 10 bases. DNA for the CDR3: TGTGCCAGCAGCGTAGGGGGCTACCCTGAGCAGTTCTTC. Its protein product is CASSVGGYPEQFF.

The chain uses TRBV6-1 and TRBJ2-1; 7 positions match TRBD1. V lost 2 bases and J lost 4; bases outside the gene matches: 8. The CDR3 consists of 16 residues. Germline V gives CDR1 MNHNS, CDR2 SASEGT. In DNA form, the CDR3 reads TGTGCCAGCAGTGAATACTGGAAGGGGGCTTACAATGAGCAGTTCTTC. Encoded protein: CASSEYWKGAYNEQFF.

The chain recombines TRBV3-1 (or the pseudogene TRBV3-2) with TRBJ1-2, with 7 bases aligning to TRBD1. Germline lookup yields CDR1 LGHDT and CDR2 YNNKEL (reference sequence). The CDR3 totals 12 residues. The V segment lost 3 bases and the J segment 10 bases; nucleotides outside the gene matches: 5. The CDR3 coding sequence is TGTGCCAGCAGCCAGGGAGACAGGGACTACACCTTC. Protein: CASSQGDRDYTF.

The genes are TRBV7-9 and TRBJ1-1; no reliable D call. This CDR3 spans 13 amino acids. V gave up 0 bases and J gave up 4 bases, with 6 bases separating them. In germline, CDR1 is SEHNR, CDR2 FQNEAQ (reference sequence). The CDR3 sequence is CASSLAELTEAFF. DNA of the CDR3: TGTGCCAGCAGCTTAGCCGAGCTCACTGAAGCTTTCTTT.

The chain carries TRBV6-2 or TRBV6-3 and TRBJ1-2; TRBD1 matches 8 bases. J gave up 4 bases and V 4 bases, and 8 bases lay outside the gene matches. CDR3 length equals 15 residues. CDR1 is MNHEY, CDR2 SVGEGT, per germline. CDR3 bases: TGTGCCAGCAGTTGGAGGGCAGGGGGCGCCTATGGCTACACCTTC. Translation gives CASSWRAGGAYGYTF.

This clone was detected once. The germline gene is not matched at one end of the junction; a read error may be the cause. The chain uses TRBV5-4 and TRBJ1-5, with TRBD1 identical over 9 bases. The V gene's germline CDR1 is SGHNT and CDR2 YYREEE (reference sequence). CDR3 length: 15 residues. CDR3 nucleotides: TGTGCCAGCAGCCGGGGACAGGGTAGCGATCAGCCCCAGCATTTT. Encoded protein: CASSRGQGSDQPQHF.

This sequence joins TRBV10-2 and TRBJ2-2; maybe TRBD1 (6 bases). The CDR3 runs 14 residues. The V end lost 7 bases, the J end lost 3 bases, and 12 bases lay between the germline ends. Germline-derived CDR1 and CDR2 are WSHSY and SAAADI. CDR3 protein: CASIKDRHTGELFF. The CDR3 coding sequence is TGCGCCAGCATTAAGGACAGACACACCGGGGAGCTGTTTTTT.

The chain has TRBV5-1 and TRBJ2-1, with D possibly TRBD2 on 5 matching bases. V was pared by 4 bases and J by 15 bases, with 20 bases between. The CDR3 runs to 13 residues. Germline CDR1 and CDR2: SGHRS and YFSETQ. The CDR3: CASSPTGEGRSFF. As DNA, the CDR3 is TGCGCCAGCAGCCCTACCGGGGAAGGGCGGTCGTTCTTC. Using reference TRBV5-1 and TRBJ2-1 for the parts outside the CDR3, the full variable domain is KAGVTQTPRYLIKTRGQQVTLSCSPISGHRSVSWYQQTPGQGLQFLFEYFSETQRNKGNFPGRFSGRQFSNSRSEMNVSTLELGDSALYLCASSPTGEGRSFFGPGTRLTVL.

This chain joins TRBV5-3 and TRBJ2-5, with 7 bases matching TRBD1. TRBV5-3 qualifies as an ORF whose function is uncertain. Losses at the gene ends were 0 bases for V and 1 base for J; bases not matched to a gene: 15. CDR3 size: 19 residues. This chain's CDR3 is CARSLDPRDSEFAQETQYF. CDR3 nucleotide sequence: TGTGCCAGAAGCTTGGATCCTCGGGACAGCGAATTTGCCCAAGAGACCCAGTACTTC.

The chain recombines TRBV6-5 with TRBJ2-7; TRBD2 is a possible D gene (5 bases). V lost 8 bases to trimming and J lost 2 bases, with 10 bases between them. There are 12 residues in the CDR3. Germline CDR1 reads MNHEY; CDR2 reads SVGAGI. CDR3 coding DNA: TGTGCCAGCGAGGGTGGAACCTACGAGCAGTACTTC. Translation: CASEGGTYEQYF.

The J gene is TRBJ2-7, the V gene TRBV7-8; 9 nucleotides match TRBD2. This CDR3 spans 13 amino acids. The junction had 1 base not matched to a gene; V was cut back by 3 bases and J by 4 bases. The germline CDR1 and CDR2 sequences are SGHVS and FQNEAQ. In nucleotides, the CDR3 is TGTGCCAGCAGCTTCCTAGCGGGGTACGAGCAGTACTTC. Residues: CASSFLAGYEQYF.

The rearrangement links TRBV11-2 to TRBJ2-5, with TRBD2 matching over 8 bases. Germline CDR1 reads SGHAT; CDR2 reads FQNNGV. This CDR3 comprises 13 residues. Losses at the gene ends were 3 bases for V and 9 bases for J; bases not matched to a gene: 6. This CDR3 reads CASSLSGGGAQYF. The CDR3 DNA is TGTGCCAGCAGCTTGAGCGGGGGCGGGGCCCAGTACTTC.

The chain couples TRBV10-3 to TRBJ1-4, with D perhaps TRBD1 (5 bases). Germline-derived CDR1 and CDR2 are ENHRY and SYGVKD. Trimming pared 4 bases from V and 3 bases from J, leaving 9 bases between. CDR3 length equals 14 residues. CDR3 protein: CAISAEGPNEKLFF. Written as DNA, the CDR3 is TGTGCCATCAGTGCGGAGGGGCCTAATGAAAAACTGTTTTTT.

The chain's CDR3 is CASSLVGSVPSLYGYTF. DNA for the CDR3: TGTGCCAGCAGCCTGGTGGGTTCGGTTCCTAGTCTCTATGGCTACACCTTC. The gene calls are TRBV5-6 and TRBJ1-2; D is undetermined. The V end was cut by 4 bases, the J end by 4 bases, with 23 bases between. Germline V lookup: CDR1 SGHDT, CDR2 YYEEEE. The CDR3 sequence is 17 residues long.

The table lists this clone with a few counts. This chain links TRBV28 with TRBJ2-7; D uncertain. Between the trimmed V and J ends, which lost 5 bases and 3 bases, there was a span of 14 bases. Germline V gene lookup returns CDR1 MDHEN and CDR2 SYDVKM. This CDR3 region has 14 residues. CDR3 nucleotides: TGTGCCAGCAGTCCCTCCCCGAGCTACTACGAGCAGTACTTC. As protein: CASSPSPSYYEQYF.